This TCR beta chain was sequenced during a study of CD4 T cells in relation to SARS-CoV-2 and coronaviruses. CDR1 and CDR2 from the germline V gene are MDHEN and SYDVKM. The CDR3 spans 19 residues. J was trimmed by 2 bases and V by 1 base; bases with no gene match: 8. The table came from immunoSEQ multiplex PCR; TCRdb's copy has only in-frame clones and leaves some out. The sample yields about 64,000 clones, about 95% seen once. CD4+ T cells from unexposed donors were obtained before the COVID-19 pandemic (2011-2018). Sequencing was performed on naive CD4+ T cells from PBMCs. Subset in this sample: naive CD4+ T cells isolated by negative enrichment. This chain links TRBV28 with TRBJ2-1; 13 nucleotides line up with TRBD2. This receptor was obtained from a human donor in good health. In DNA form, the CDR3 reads TGTGCCAGCAGTTTATACCTACCCACTAGCGGGAGGGCCTACAATGAGCAGTTCTTC. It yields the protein CASSLYLPTSGRAYNEQFF.